This TCR beta chain was captured in a study of blood T cell repertoires in COVID-19. Study context: From the United States, Italy and Spain came samples of acute and convalescent COVID-19. T cells, B-cell-depleted T cells, or PBMCs supplied cDNA or gDNA.

Germline-derived CDR1 and CDR2 are SNHLY and FYNNEI. CDR3 size: 17 residues. V lost 0 bases to trimming and J lost 4 bases, with 19 bases between them. As handled by the study authors: Using reference gene primer amplification, nucleated cell counts were estimated. Sequenced by immunoSEQ multiplex PCR; TCRdb stores in-frame clones only, minus some. V and J calls and clone size follow that table, whereas D and trimming were derived from the DNA. The data hold fewer than 50,000 clones, with over 80% observed a single time. Sample: peripheral blood. This clonotype was sampled from a human donor in a cohort sampled during active COVID-19. The gene calls are TRBV2 and TRBJ2-7; no clear D gene. DNA of the CDR3: TGTGCCAGCAGTGAAGCGCGAACTTCCTCTACTCCTTACGAGCAGTACTTC. It translates to CASSEARTSSTPYEQYF.